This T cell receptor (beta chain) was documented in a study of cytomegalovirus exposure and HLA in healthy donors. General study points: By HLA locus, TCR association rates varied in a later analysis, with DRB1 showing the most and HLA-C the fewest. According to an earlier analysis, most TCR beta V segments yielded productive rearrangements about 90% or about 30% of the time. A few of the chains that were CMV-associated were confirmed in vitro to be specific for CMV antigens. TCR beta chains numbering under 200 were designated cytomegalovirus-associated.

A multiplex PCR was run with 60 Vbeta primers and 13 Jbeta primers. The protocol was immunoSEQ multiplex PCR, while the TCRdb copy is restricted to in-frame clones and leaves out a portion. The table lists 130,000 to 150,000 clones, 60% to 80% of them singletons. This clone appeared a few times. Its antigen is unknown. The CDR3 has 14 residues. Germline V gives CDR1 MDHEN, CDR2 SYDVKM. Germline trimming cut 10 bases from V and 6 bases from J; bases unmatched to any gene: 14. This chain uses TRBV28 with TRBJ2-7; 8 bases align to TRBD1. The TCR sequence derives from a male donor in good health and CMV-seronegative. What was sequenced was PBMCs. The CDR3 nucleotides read TGTGCCACTCTCCCGCCTCAGGGGGCAGGCGAGCAGTACTTC. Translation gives CATLPPQGAGEQYF.